Included here is one T cell receptor beta chain sequence, with context. Its antigen is still unknown. The data were taken from a study of cytomegalovirus exposure and HLA in healthy donors. The study's findings and limits: One later analysis, an examination of the roughly 130 validation repertoires, found that first-cohort TCR clusters tended to co-occur in them.

V shed 3 bases, J shed 6 bases, and the junction held 13 bases outside the gene matches. The CDR3 covers 16 residues. Germline CDR1 SGHAT, CDR2 FQNNGV. Using immunoSEQ multiplex PCR, the repertoire was profiled, and TCRdb retains in-frame clones only, with some absent. Counted here are under 150,000 clones, 86% occurring once; the ten biggest clones make up about 2.8%. This rearrangement joins TRBV11-2 to TRBJ2-7; 8 bases map to TRBD2. Sequencing was carried out using PBMCs. The TCR comes from a man younger than 35 in good health and CMV-seronegative. The CDR3 reads CASSFRILGLEFEQYF. The DNA of the CDR3 is TGTGCCAGCAGCTTTCGTATTTTGGGACTAGAGTTCGAGCAGTACTTC.